The 18 T cell receptor beta chains below all came from one sample that was sequenced in a study of T cell responses to AZD1222 COVID-19 vaccine. Assay: immunoSEQ multiplex PCR; the TCRdb copy retains only in-frame clones and omits some. In the table there are roughly 170,000 clones, 94% of which are singletons. Sequences were derived from peripheral blood, sampled 28 days after the second AZD1222 dose. These TCRs come from an adult who received the AZD1222 COVID-19 vaccine.

The rearrangement joins TRBV6-4 to TRBJ2-1, with TRBD2 matching 11 bases. CDR1 is MRHNA, CDR2 SNTAGT, per germline. The J segment lost 8 bases and the V segment lost 4 bases, leaving 4 bases of the junction unmatched. CDR3 length equals 14 residues. Here the CDR3 reads CASSAGTSGDEQFF. The CDR3 nucleotides read TGTGCCAGCAGTGCCGGGACTAGCGGTGATGAGCAGTTCTTC.

V is TRBV12-3 or TRBV12-4 and J is TRBJ1-1; D is undetermined. This CDR3 region has 13 residues. V was cut by 2 bases and J by 5 bases, with 9 bases left in between. CDR3 DNA: TGTGCCAGCAGTTTAAGGATGGGGACTGAAGCTTTCTTT. It is translated as CASSLRMGTEAFF.

The rearrangement joins TRBV6-5 to TRBJ1-2, with TRBD1 identical over 9 bases. V lost 4 bases and J lost 6; bases outside the gene matches: 6. The CDR3 length is 14 residues. CDR1 is MNHEY and CDR2 is SVGAGI in the germline V gene. CDR3 sequence: CASSLQGARDGYTF. CDR3 DNA: TGTGCCAGCAGTTTACAGGGGGCGCGAGATGGCTACACCTTC.

This chain uses TRBV7-8 with TRBJ1-5, with D unresolved. Per the germline V gene, CDR1 is SGHVS and CDR2 is FQNEAQ. The V gene lost 5 bases and the J gene lost 6 bases, with 17 bases spanning the gap. The CDR3 runs to 15 residues. The CDR3 here is CASSPPPGGSQPQHF. The CDR3 DNA is TGTGCCAGCAGCCCTCCCCCCGGCGGCAGTCAGCCCCAGCATTTT.

V gene TRBV27 combines with J gene TRBJ2-7, with D hard to call. V gave up 0 bases and J gave up 2 bases, with 8 bases separating them. This CDR3 is 14 amino acids long. Germline-derived CDR1 and CDR2 are MNHEY and SMNVEV (reference sequence). This chain's CDR3 is CASSLSAVTYEQYF. CDR3 DNA sequence: TGTGCCAGCAGTTTATCGGCGGTTACCTACGAGCAGTACTTC.

The chain uses TRBV6-5 and TRBJ2-1; 8 bases fit TRBD1. Unmatched junction bases numbered 9, after V lost 2 bases and J lost 6 bases. The CDR3 loop spans 16 amino acids. Germline V CDR1 and CDR2: MNHEY, SVGAGI. CDR3 nucleotide sequence: TGTGCCAGCAGTTACGGGACCAGGGGGCTCTTCAATGAGCAGTTCTTC. Protein sequence: CASSYGTRGLFNEQFF.

This chain uses TRBV11-2 with TRBJ2-5; no clear D gene. The CDR3 sequence is 12 residues long. CDR1 and CDR2 (germline): SGHAT, FQNNGV. Trimming removed 3 bases at V and 5 bases at J, with 7 bases between. The CDR3 region is CASSLPWETQYF. The CDR3 nucleotides are TGTGCCAGCAGCTTGCCTTGGGAGACCCAGTACTTC. The full variable domain, completed using reference TRBV11-2 and TRBJ2-5, is EAGVAQSPRYKIIEKRQSVAFWCNPISGHATLYWYQQILGQGPKLLIQFQNNGVVDDSQLPKDRFSAERLKGVDSTLKIQPAKLEDSAVYLCASSLPWETQYFGPGTRLLVL.

This clone was detected once. The gene calls are TRBV6-5 and TRBJ1-4; D gene unclear. The germline CDR1 and CDR2 sequences are MNHEY and SVGAGI. V shed 6 bases and J shed 4 bases, with 9 bases lying between them. This CDR3 contains 13 residues. Here the CDR3 reads CASRDNVNEKLFF. The CDR3 DNA sequence: TGTGCCAGCAGGGATAATGTTAATGAAAAACTGTTTTTT.

CDR3 sequence (DNA): TGTGCCAGCAGCCAAGGTCTGGCGGGAGTCCCTTACGAGCAGTACTTC. Its translation: CASSQGLAGVPYEQYF. V gene TRBV3-1 (or the pseudogene TRBV3-2) combines with J gene TRBJ2-7, with 7 positions matching TRBD2. The CDR3 consists of 16 residues. Germline CDR1 LGHDT, CDR2 YNNKEL (reference sequence). V was pared by 1 base and J by 4 bases, with 10 bases of the junction left unmatched.

The CDR3 bases are TGTGCCAGCAGTCTTTTCGGGACAGTAAACACTGAAGCTTTCTTT. This sequence encodes CASSLFGTVNTEAFF. The J gene is TRBJ1-1, the V gene TRBV6-2 or TRBV6-3; 7 nucleotides align to TRBD1. Per the germline V gene, CDR1 is MNHEY and CDR2 is SVGEGT. V lost 5 bases, J lost 2 bases, and 8 bases stayed unmatched. This CDR3 has 15 residues.

The chain recombines TRBV19 with TRBJ1-5; D might be TRBD1 (5 bases). V shed 10 bases and J shed 4 bases, with 14 bases lying between them. The CDR3 covers 13 residues. CDR1 LNHDA and CDR2 SQIVND come from the germline V gene (reference sequence). The CDR3 sequence is CATRGGTNQPQHF. The DNA of the CDR3 is TGTGCCACCCGGGGGGGGACTAATCAGCCCCAGCATTTT.

This clone appeared once. This chain uses TRBV6-5 with TRBJ2-1, with TRBD2 matching 10 bases. The J segment lost 7 bases and the V segment lost 1 base, leaving 7 bases of the junction unmatched. Germline V lookup: CDR1 MNHEY, CDR2 SVGAGI. The CDR3 runs 16 residues. CDR3 loop: CASSYYQRGGRNEQFF. The CDR3 bases are TGTGCCAGCAGTTACTACCAGCGGGGGGGCCGGAATGAGCAGTTCTTC.

The chain combines TRBV6-5 with TRBJ2-1; TRBD2 agrees at 7 bases. This CDR3 is built from 15 residues. Germline-derived CDR1 and CDR2 are MNHEY and SVGAGI. J gave up 6 bases and V 2 bases, and 7 bases lay outside the gene matches. CDR3 loop: CASSYGRERFNEQFF. CDR3 DNA sequence: TGTGCCAGCAGTTACGGGCGGGAGAGGTTCAATGAGCAGTTCTTC.

This clone was detected once. V gene TRBV7-9 combines with J gene TRBJ2-3, with 8 bases lining up with TRBD1. CDR1 and CDR2 (germline): SEHNR, FQNEAQ (reference sequence). J gave up 0 bases and V 5 bases, and 13 bases lay outside the gene matches. The CDR3 totals 18 residues. CDR3 region: CASSGQTGASRSTDTQYF. The CDR3 nucleotides are TGTGCCAGCAGCGGACAGACAGGGGCCTCAAGAAGCACAGATACGCAGTATTTT.

V usage is TRBV29-1 and J usage is TRBJ2-5; D uncertain. V was cut by 6 bases and J by 2 bases, with 7 bases left in between. In germline, CDR1 is SQVTM, CDR2 ANQGSEA. The CDR3 extends over 11 amino acids. The DNA of the CDR3 is TGCAGCGTAAGTCCGCAAGAGACCCAGTACTTC. It specifies CSVSPQETQYF. The variable domain in full, completed from reference TRBV29-1 and TRBJ2-5, reads SAVISQKPSRDICQRGTSLTIQCQVDSQVTMMFWYRQQPGQSLTLIATANQGSEATYESGFVIDKFPISRPNLTFSTLTVSNMSPEDSSIYLCSVSPQETQYFGPGTRLLVL.

The J gene is TRBJ2-3, the V gene TRBV28; TRBD1 aligns across 10 bases. V shed 6 bases and J 7 bases; nucleotides not matched to a gene: 16. This CDR3 spans 17 amino acids. Per germline, CDR1 MDHEN and CDR2 SYDVKM. In nucleotides, the CDR3 is TGTGCCAGCAGCCCCGGGACAGGGGCCGTTGAAGCGAATACGCAGTATTTT. Its protein product is CASSPGTGAVEANTQYF.

V is TRBV28 and J is TRBJ2-2; 12 bases are a match to TRBD2. Germline V gene data show CDR1 as MDHEN and CDR2 as SYDVKM. Losses at the gene ends were 6 bases for V and 3 bases for J; bases not matched to a gene: 11. The CDR3 covers 18 residues. This CDR3 is CASRLNLAGGSHTGELFF. The CDR3 DNA reads as TGTGCCAGCAGGCTTAATCTAGCGGGAGGGTCGCACACCGGGGAGCTGTTTTTT.

This rearrangement joins TRBV11-2 to TRBJ1-6, with D perhaps TRBD1 (5 bases). V was cut by 4 bases and J by 7 bases, with 20 bases left in between. The CDR3 spans 17 residues. Germline values: CDR1 SGHAT, CDR2 FQNNGV. The CDR3 DNA reads TGTGCCAGCAGCTCACTACGAACCGGGACGACAAATTCACCCCTCCACTTT. It translates to CASSSLRTGTTNSPLHF. Supplemented by reference TRBV11-2 and TRBJ1-6, the full variable domain reads EAGVAQSPRYKIIEKRQSVAFWCNPISGHATLYWYQQILGQGPKLLIQFQNNGVVDDSQLPKDRFSAERLKGVDSTLKIQPAKLEDSAVYLCASSSLRTGTTNSPLHFGNGTRLTVT.